The TCR beta chain under discussion was sequenced for a study of blood T cell repertoires in COVID-19. Study-wide background: The origin of the acute and convalescent COVID-19 samples was the United States, Italy and Spain. PBMCs, B-cell-depleted T cells, or T cells provided the cDNA or gDNA that made up the material.

Authors' methods: Amplification from reference gene primers served as the basis for estimated nucleated cell counts. Profiled with immunoSEQ multiplex PCR; TCRdb holds only in-frame clones, not every one. That table gives V, J and clone size, and the DNA gave D and trimming. The table includes 150,000 to 250,000 clones, around four fifths detected once. The CDR3 is 14 residues long. Germline V CDR1 and CDR2: SQVTM, ANQGSEA. The junction had 3 bases not matched to a gene; V was cut back by 4 bases and J by 0 bases. The sequenced sample consisted of peripheral blood. The origin of this receptor is a human donor with acute or convalescent COVID-19. The donor label of this sample is uncertain. V usage is TRBV29-1 and J usage is TRBJ2-3, with 8 bases aligning to TRBD2. CDR3 sequence: CSVGTSISTDTQYF. CDR3 coding DNA: TGCAGCGTTGGGACTAGCATTAGCACAGATACGCAGTATTTT.